Below, one TCR beta chain is given with its context. Repertoires were generated with immunoSEQ multiplex PCR, while TCRdb's copy carries only in-frame clones and drops some. The sample contains roughly 88,000 clones, 70% to 90% of which appear only once. This entry comes from a study of control samples from healthy donors and cancer patients. The germline gives CDR1 MNHEY, CDR2 SMNVEV (reference sequence). The CDR3 is made up of 17 amino acids. Trimming stripped 6 bases from V and 4 bases from J, with 24 bases between. This sequence was found in a man aged 30 to 45 in good health. The sample taken for sequencing was blood. The V call is TRBV27, the J call TRBJ1-1; D is unclear. CDR3 sequence (DNA): TGTGCCAGCAGCACTAATTCCCGGGCCTACCATCGCACTGAAGCTTTCTTT. Its translation: CASSTNSRAYHRTEAFF.